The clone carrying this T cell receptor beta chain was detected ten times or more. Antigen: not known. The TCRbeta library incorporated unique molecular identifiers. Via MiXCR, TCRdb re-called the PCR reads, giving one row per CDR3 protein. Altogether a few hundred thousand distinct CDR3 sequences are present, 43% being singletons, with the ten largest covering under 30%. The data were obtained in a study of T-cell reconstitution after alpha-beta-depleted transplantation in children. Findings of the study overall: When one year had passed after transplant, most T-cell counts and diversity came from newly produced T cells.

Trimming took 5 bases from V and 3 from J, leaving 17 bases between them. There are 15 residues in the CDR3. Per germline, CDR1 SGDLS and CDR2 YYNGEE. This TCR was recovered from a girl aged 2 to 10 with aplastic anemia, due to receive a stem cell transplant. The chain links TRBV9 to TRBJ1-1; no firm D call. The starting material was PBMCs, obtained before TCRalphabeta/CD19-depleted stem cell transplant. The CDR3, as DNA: TGTGCCAGCAGTCCCGAGCAGAGTGGGGACACTGAAGCTTTCTTT. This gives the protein CASSPEQSGDTEAFF. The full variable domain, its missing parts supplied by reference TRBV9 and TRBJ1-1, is DSGVTQTPKHLITATGQRVTLRCSPRSGDLSVYWYQQSLDQGLQFLIQYYNGEERAKGNILERFSAQQFPDLHSELNLSSLELGDSALYFCASSPEQSGDTEAFFGQGTRLTVV.